A single sample is the source of the 10 T cell receptor beta chains below, sequenced in a study of graft-versus-host responses after intestinal transplantation. Repertoires were generated with immunoSEQ multiplex PCR, while TCRdb's copy carries only in-frame clones and drops some. Seen here are tens of thousands of clones, approximately 94% observed once, and the top ten hold about 0.2%. Their antigen targets remain unknown. Sequenced material: unstimulated CD4+ T cells sorted from spleen or lymph node cells, taken before transplant. The receptors originated from a human donor who was the organ donor for an intestinal transplant.

As concerns this clone: Compared with germline, one end of the junction differs, possibly owing to a read error. The J gene is TRBJ2-1, the V gene TRBV7-7; 12 nucleotides align to TRBD2. There are 15 residues in the CDR3. Germline-derived CDR1 and CDR2 are SSHAT and FNYEAQ (reference sequence). The CDR3 nucleotides are TGTGCTAGCAGCCCCCAACCCCTAGCGGGGGGGCTGCAGTTCTTC. Encoded protein: CASSPQPLAGGLQFF.

The chain combines TRBV5-1 with TRBJ2-5, with 12 bases identical to TRBD1. The germline CDR1 and CDR2 sequences are SGHRS and YFSETQ. V lost 4 bases and J lost 7; bases outside the gene matches: 11. There are 16 residues in the CDR3. The CDR3 spells CASSTRRDRGPGTQYF. The DNA for the CDR3 is TGCGCCAGCAGCACGCGAAGGGACAGGGGGCCGGGGACCCAGTACTTC.

The chain recombines TRBV9 with TRBJ2-5, with D possibly being TRBD2 (7 bases). With 3 bases removed from V and 3 bases from J, the gap between germline ends came to 15 bases. CDR3 length: 15 amino acids. Per the germline V gene, CDR1 is SGDLS and CDR2 is YYNGEE. The CDR3 loop reads CASSARGGAEETQYF. The CDR3 DNA sequence: TGTGCCAGCAGCGCACGAGGGGGGGCAGAAGAGACCCAGTACTTC.

This clone was counted a single time. This chain joins TRBV28 and TRBJ2-5, with D possibly matching TRBD1 (5 bases). V was trimmed by 1 base and J by 2 bases, leaving 8 bases between them. Germline V lookup: CDR1 MDHEN, CDR2 SYDVKM. The CDR3 loop spans 14 amino acids. The CDR3 DNA reads TGTGCCAGCAGTTTATCCCCAGGGCAAGAGACCCAGTACTTC. Protein product: CASSLSPGQETQYF.

This clone was seen once. The DNA of the CDR3 is TGTGCCAGCAGGCGGGACAGTTCGGGTTCACCCCTCCACTTT. Protein product: CASRRDSSGSPLHF. J is TRBJ1-6 and V is TRBV6-6; TRBD1 agrees at 7 bases. Germline V lookup: CDR1 MNHNY, CDR2 SVGAGI (reference sequence). The CDR3 runs to 14 residues. V shed 6 bases and J 9 bases; nucleotides not matched to a gene: 8.

V gene TRBV5-6 combines with J gene TRBJ2-2; TRBD2 might be the D (5 bases). Germline assignment: CDR1 SGHDT and CDR2 YYEEEE. The length of the CDR3 is 14 residues. Trimming cost V 4 bases and J 6 bases, with 13 bases left between them. CDR3 sequence: CASSKDSRPGELFF. The CDR3, as DNA: TGTGCCAGCAGCAAGGACTCCCGGCCCGGGGAGCTGTTTTTT.

The chain couples TRBV10-3 to TRBJ1-6; D is uncertain. Germline V gene lookup returns CDR1 ENHRY and CDR2 SYGVKD. CDR3 length equals 16 residues. Trimming removed 3 bases at V and 0 bases at J, with 9 bases between. CDR3 amino acids: CAISDLGSSYNSPLHF. The DNA for the CDR3 is TGTGCCATCAGTGACCTCGGTAGCTCCTATAATTCACCCCTCCACTTT.

CDR3 bases: TGTGCCAGCAGTTTATATGGGGGACGAGAGCAGTTCTTC. This sequence encodes CASSLYGGREQFF. V and J are TRBV27 and TRBJ2-1; either TRBD1 or TRBD2 may fit D (5 bases each). V shed 1 base and J shed 10 bases, with 11 bases lying between them. CDR3 length: 13 amino acids. CDR1 and CDR2 (germline): MNHEY, SMNVEV (reference sequence).

This chain uses TRBV6-5 with TRBJ1-1; unclear D gene. Per germline, CDR1 MNHEY and CDR2 SVGAGI. The CDR3 has 15 residues. Deletions cut 0 bases from V and 5 bases from J, with 13 bases between. The CDR3 DNA is TGTGCCAGCAGTTACTCTCCCTCCGGTTGGACTGAAGCTTTCTTT. This gives the protein CASSYSPSGWTEAFF.

Of note for this clone: The sample holds other DNA sequences that translate to the same CDR3. The J gene is TRBJ1-5, the V gene TRBV6-5; no firm D call. The V and J ends lost 0 bases and 0 bases respectively, with 3 bases between them. The CDR3 spans 14 residues. Per the germline V gene, CDR1 is MNHEY and CDR2 is SVGAGI. The CDR3 loop reads CASSYSSSNQPQHF. CDR3 nucleotide sequence: TGTGCCAGCAGTTACTCCAGTAGCAATCAGCCCCAGCATTTT.